Described below is a single TCR beta chain sequence and its context. The data belong to a study of cytotoxic CD8 clonotypes in ibrutinib-treated CLL. Background on the study: Mean values per sample were around 250,000 productive templates and more than 90,000 productive rearrangements.

This CDR3 has 18 amino acids. The germline V gene encodes CDR1 LNHDA and CDR2 SQIVND (reference sequence). Between the trimmed V and J ends, which lost 6 bases and 5 bases, there was a span of 28 bases. Profiling relied on immunoSEQ multiplex PCR, and the TCRdb table lists in-frame clones only, not all of them. The sample lists nearly 300,000 clones, about 72% occurring once. This TCR was recovered from a human donor with chronic lymphocytic leukemia. The starting material was PBMCs, obtained at disease progression, from a patient treated with ibrutinib. The V gene is TRBV19, the J gene TRBJ1-2; D is possibly TRBD1 (5 bases). This CDR3 is CASSHVGQGVRKDYGYTF. The CDR3 DNA follows: TGTGCCAGTAGCCACGTCGGGCAGGGCGTTCGCAAAGATTATGGCTACACCTTC. Using reference TRBV19 and TRBJ1-2 for the parts outside the CDR3, the full variable domain is DGGITQSPKYLFRKEGQNVTLSCEQNLNHDAMYWYRQDPGQGLRLIYYSQIVNDFQKGDIAEGYSVSREKKESFPLTVTSAQKNPTAFYLCASSHVGQGVRKDYGYTFGSGTRLTVV.